Below, one T cell receptor (beta chain) is given with its context. Its antigen is undetermined. The data originate from a study of vaccination and CD4 T cells after COVID-19. Treatment of the sample: roughly 11-day PBMC culture with coronavirus spike peptide pools or control peptides (ViraFEST assay). The Oncomine TCR Beta short-read assay was what sequenced the DNA obtained from cultured CD4+ T cells. TCRdb used MiXCR to reprocess the PCR reads, holding one entry per CDR3 protein. The sample gives tens of thousands of distinct CDR3 sequences, roughly 70% of which show up once; roughly 17% is in the top ten. The CDR3 extends over 14 amino acids. Trimming stripped 0 bases from V and 9 bases from J, with 14 bases between. Germline values: CDR1 SEHNR, CDR2 FQNEAQ (reference sequence).

The clonotype comes from a human donor who received a COVID-19 vaccine. The specimen comprised CD4+ T cells from blood, cultured in vitro, sampled after SARS-CoV-2 vaccination. The J gene is TRBJ1-2, the V gene TRBV7-9; D may be TRBD1 (5 bases). The CDR3 region is CASSLADGGGSYTF. CDR3 coding DNA: TGTGCCAGCAGCTTAGCGGACGGGGGGGGAAGCTACACCTTC.